This T cell receptor (beta chain) was observed in a study of blood T cells in healthy people across ages. Overall study: Researchers report that template switching captured about one barcoded beta molecule per two T cells.

With a J-beta primer mix and a sample-barcoded 5' primer, a second PCR ran about 6 to 11 cycles. Each cDNA molecule, via a template-switch adaptor with 12 random nucleotides, was tagged. TCRdb analysed the 5' RACE reads with MiXCR anew, one entry per CDR3 protein. The repertoire holds about a million distinct CDR3 sequences, with about 44% as singletons. Researchers report isolating at least 6 million PBMCs per sample. With V trimmed by 3 bases and J by 3 bases, 5 bases remained unmatched. CDR1 SGHDN and CDR2 FVKESK come from the germline V gene. This CDR3 contains 15 residues. Broader study findings: Age advanced and TCR beta diversity per million T cells fell, roughly linearly.

With regard to this clonotype: Its target is unknown.

This chain links TRBV14 with TRBJ2-1; 7 nucleotides line up with TRBD1. Sequencing was done on a sample of blood. The origin of this receptor is a man aged 25 to 40 in good health. CDR3 coding DNA: TGTGCCAGCAGCCAGAAACAGGGGATCTACAATGAGCAGTTCTTC. It encodes CASSQKQGIYNEQFF.